These 29 T cell receptor beta chains originate from one sample sequenced in a study of cytomegalovirus exposure and HLA in healthy donors. In the PCR, 60 Vbeta and 13 Jbeta primers were used. Method: immunoSEQ multiplex PCR; TCRdb's copy keeps in-frame clones and lacks some. The table has some 110,000 clones, approximately 80% seen once; the top ten hold 3.6%. Sequenced sample: PBMCs. The receptors derive from a man between 40 and 49 years old in good health and CMV-seronegative.

The rearrangement links TRBV4-2 to TRBJ1-2; D perhaps matches TRBD1 (5 bases). Trimming took off 0 bases at V and 3 bases at J, with 11 bases between the two ends. The CDR3 runs 15 residues. Looked up from germline, CDR1 is LGHNA and CDR2 is YNFKEQ. The DNA of the CDR3 is TGTGCCAGCAGCCAAGATCGGGGAGGGGACTATGGCTACACCTTC. Its translation is CASSQDRGGDYGYTF.

This chain joins TRBV6-1 and TRBJ2-7, with TRBD2 matching 12 bases. V gave up 6 bases and J gave up 2 bases; unmatched junction bases: 5. This CDR3 spans 15 amino acids. Per the germline V gene, CDR1 is MNHNS and CDR2 is SASEGT. CDR3 sequence (DNA): TGTGCCAGCAGGTCCCTAGCGGGGGGGGCCTACGAGCAGTACTTC. This translates into CASRSLAGGAYEQYF.

The chain uses TRBV7-2 and TRBJ2-3; no definite D call. The CDR3 totals 16 residues. Looked up from germline, CDR1 is SGHTA and CDR2 is FQGNSA. The V and J ends lost 2 bases and 1 base respectively, with 13 bases between them. The CDR3 coding sequence is TGTGCCAGCAGCTTAATGTTCGGTCCCGGCACAGATACGCAGTATTTT. It yields the protein CASSLMFGPGTDTQYF.

The chain combines TRBV18 with TRBJ1-1; TRBD1 is a possible D gene (5 bases). V gave up 6 bases and J gave up 3 bases, with 17 bases separating them. The CDR3 contains 15 residues. CDR1 and CDR2 (germline): KGHSH, LQKENI. The CDR3 region is CASSRDSARDTEAFF. The CDR3 DNA follows: TGTGCCAGCTCGCGGGACTCCGCAAGGGACACTGAAGCTTTCTTT.

The V call is TRBV19, the J call TRBJ2-1; perhaps TRBD1 as D (8 bases). CDR3 length: 16 residues. Germline V gene data show CDR1 as LNHDA and CDR2 as SQIVND (reference sequence). Trimming left V 3 bases short and J 5 bases short, with 17 bases between. This chain's CDR3 is CASSIPRTGRDNEQFF. In nucleotides, the CDR3 is TGTGCCAGTAGTATCCCTAGGACAGGGAGGGACAATGAGCAGTTCTTC.

The chain combines TRBV19 with TRBJ1-3, with D unresolved. This CDR3 spans 14 amino acids. Per the germline V gene, CDR1 is LNHDA and CDR2 is SQIVND (reference sequence). The ends were cut back, 9 bases at V and 0 bases at J, with 12 bases in the middle. The CDR3: CASRDGSSGNTIYF. The CDR3 DNA follows: TGTGCCAGCCGAGACGGGAGCTCTGGAAACACCATATATTTT.

In regard to this clone: This same CDR3 is encoded by further DNA sequences in the sample. The chain uses TRBV6-5 and TRBJ2-7, with D unclear. Germline V gives CDR1 MNHEY, CDR2 SVGAGI. V lost 4 bases and J lost 3, with 4 bases in between. This CDR3 has 11 amino acids. CDR3 region: CASSSHYEQYF. In DNA form, the CDR3 reads TGTGCCAGCAGTTCCCACTACGAGCAGTACTTC.

For the CDR3, the DNA is TGTGCCAGCAGCTTTCTAAATCAGCCCCAGCATTTT. Amino acids: CASSFLNQPQHF. The chain uses TRBV5-6 and TRBJ1-5; D is uncertain. Trimming pared 2 bases from V and 4 bases from J, leaving 4 bases between. Germline CDR1 reads SGHDT; CDR2 reads YYEEEE. The CDR3 totals 12 residues.

The chain uses TRBV11-3 and TRBJ1-4; no reliable D call. Germline loops: CDR1 SGHNT, CDR2 YENEEA. The CDR3 is made up of 17 amino acids. V gave up 4 bases and J gave up 0 bases, with 15 bases separating them. DNA of the CDR3: TGTGCCAGCAGCTCCTCGGCGGAGAAGGCAACTAATGAAAAACTGTTTTTT. Protein product: CASSSSAEKATNEKLFF.

J is TRBJ2-1 and V is TRBV10-3; a weak D match, TRBD1 (5 bases). V lost 6 bases, J lost 3 bases, and 9 bases lay in between. The CDR3 has 13 amino acids. CDR1 and CDR2 (germline): ENHRY, SYGVKD. The DNA of the CDR3 is TGTGCCATCAGGGACGACAGCTACAATGAGCAGTTCTTC. Amino acids: CAIRDDSYNEQFF.

A few counts support this clone. This chain links TRBV29-1 with TRBJ1-1; D perhaps matches TRBD1 (6 bases). This CDR3 spans 14 amino acids. CDR1 and CDR2 from the germline V gene are SQVTM and ANQGSEA. Trimming stripped 2 bases from V and 0 bases from J, with 10 bases between. CDR3 amino acids: CSVEKQGVNTEAFF. The CDR3 bases are TGCAGCGTTGAAAAACAGGGCGTGAACACTGAAGCTTTCTTT.

This sequence joins TRBV6-1 and TRBJ2-7; D may be TRBD1 (5 bases). The V end was cut by 4 bases, the J end by 5 bases, with 12 bases between. CDR3 length: 13 amino acids. CDR1 is MNHNS, CDR2 SASEGT, per germline. The CDR3 protein is CASSVSRDNEQYF. The DNA of the CDR3 is TGTGCCAGCAGTGTGTCCAGGGATAACGAGCAGTACTTC.

The chain joins TRBV18 to TRBJ2-7, with a tentative D call TRBD1 (6 bases). From germline, CDR1 is KGHSH and CDR2 LQKENI. The V end was cut by 5 bases, the J end by 5 bases, with 16 bases between. The CDR3 runs to 14 residues. CDR3 sequence (DNA): TGTGCCAGCTCAATTCTCCAGGGGATGGACGAGCAGTACTTC. This encodes CASSILQGMDEQYF.

In this sample, this clone turned up a few times. The V call is TRBV4-1, the J call TRBJ2-2, with TRBD1 matching over 8 bases. Trimming at V came to 1 base and at J to 5 bases, leaving 6 bases not matched to a gene. The germline V gene encodes CDR1 MGHRA and CDR2 YSYEKL. The CDR3 spans 16 residues. CDR3 loop: CASSQGQGSWTGELFF. The CDR3 DNA sequence: TGCGCCAGCAGCCAAGGACAGGGGAGCTGGACCGGGGAGCTGTTTTTT.

The chain carries TRBV11-3 and TRBJ1-2; 10 bases fit TRBD1. This CDR3 is built from 13 residues. The junction had 8 bases not matched to a gene; V was cut back by 5 bases and J by 11 bases. Germline V lookup: CDR1 SGHNT, CDR2 YENEEA. In nucleotides, the CDR3 is TGTGCCAGCAGCCTAGGGACAGGGGAATCGTACACCTTC. The encoded protein is CASSLGTGESYTF.

This rearrangement joins TRBV28 to TRBJ1-4; D remains unclear. The CDR3 consists of 17 residues. V gave up 3 bases and J gave up 0 bases, with 14 bases separating them. In germline, CDR1 is MDHEN, CDR2 SYDVKM. This CDR3 is CASSFAGGVATNEKLFF. CDR3 coding DNA: TGTGCCAGCAGTTTTGCTGGCGGTGTAGCAACTAATGAAAAACTGTTTTTT.

This clone was counted a few times. This chain links TRBV19 with TRBJ1-6; D perhaps matches TRBD1 (6 bases). The CDR3 sequence is 13 residues long. Germline CDR1 and CDR2: LNHDA and SQIVND (reference sequence). V lost 4 bases, J lost 7 bases, and 8 bases lay in between. The CDR3 bases are TGTGCCAGTAGTAGGACAGCGAATTCACCCCTCCACTTT. It is translated as CASSRTANSPLHF.

The chain is built from TRBV5-6 and TRBJ2-7; 10 nucleotides match TRBD1. Looked up from germline, CDR1 is SGHDT and CDR2 is YYEEEE. V was pared by 4 bases and J by 1 base, with 11 bases of the junction left unmatched. The CDR3 extends over 17 amino acids. Here the CDR3 reads CASSTYSRDRGSYEQYF. CDR3 DNA: TGTGCCAGCAGCACATACTCCCGGGACAGGGGATCCTACGAGCAGTACTTC.

This clone has just one count. The DNA for the CDR3 is TGTGCCAGCAGCCCCCCTCTAGGCATTCAAGAGACCCAGTACTTC. This sequence encodes CASSPPLGIQETQYF. This chain links TRBV28 with TRBJ2-5; D ambiguous. Germline loops: CDR1 MDHEN, CDR2 SYDVKM. Trimming stripped 6 bases from V and 2 bases from J, with 16 bases between. This CDR3 contains 15 residues. Drawing the rest from reference TRBV28 and TRBJ2-5, the complete variable domain is DVKVTQSSRYLVKRTGEKVFLECVQDMDHENMFWYRQDPGLGLRLIYFSYDVKMKEKGDIPEGYSVSREKKERFSLILESASTNQTSMYLCASSPPLGIQETQYFGPGTRLLVL.

This clone was seen only once. The junction shows a germline mismatch at one end, possibly a read error. The chain employs TRBV7-9 and TRBJ1-2; 12 bases map to TRBD1. This CDR3 has 14 residues. CDR1 and CDR2 from the germline V gene are SEHNR and FQNEAQ (reference sequence). CDR3 sequence: CSSSLGQGAGGYTF. The CDR3 DNA is TGTTCCAGCAGCTTGGGACAGGGGGCGGGAGGCTACACCTTC.

The chain joins TRBV13 to TRBJ2-2; a weak D match, TRBD1 (6 bases). Germline V gene lookup returns CDR1 PRHDT and CDR2 FYEKMQ (reference sequence). Trimming cost V 0 bases and J 7 bases, with 9 bases left between them. This CDR3 comprises 14 residues. CDR3 residues: CASSLGGAGGELFF. CDR3 nucleotide sequence: TGTGCCAGCAGCTTAGGGGGGGCCGGCGGGGAGCTGTTTTTT.

V usage is TRBV27 and J usage is TRBJ2-2; TRBD2 matches 7 bases. The trim removed 9 bases at V and 1 base at J, leaving 8 bases unmatched. The germline V gene has CDR1 MNHEY and CDR2 SMNVEV (reference sequence). The CDR3 contains 15 residues. CDR3: CASRPAGLNTGELFF. The CDR3 DNA reads as TGTGCCAGTCGGCCAGCGGGGCTGAACACCGGGGAGCTGTTTTTT.

V usage is TRBV9 and J usage is TRBJ2-5; the match to TRBD1 covers 7 bases. The CDR3 contains 16 residues. V shed 4 bases, J shed 4 bases, and the junction held 13 bases outside the gene matches. In germline, CDR1 is SGDLS, CDR2 YYNGEE. This CDR3 reads CASSPHPGGSLETQYF. The CDR3 DNA reads TGTGCCAGCAGCCCTCACCCAGGGGGTTCCTTAGAGACCCAGTACTTC.

This clone was detected a few times. This chain connects TRBV6-1 to TRBJ1-3; D is uncertain. Trimming took 5 bases from V and 0 from J, leaving 8 bases between them. The CDR3 spans 14 residues. Looked up from germline, CDR1 is MNHNS and CDR2 is SASEGT. In DNA, the CDR3 is TGTGCCAGCAGTAATGCCGGCTCTGGAAACACCATATATTTT. Protein sequence: CASSNAGSGNTIYF.

V usage is TRBV5-1 and J usage is TRBJ2-7, with D perhaps matching TRBD2 (7 bases). There are 15 residues in the CDR3. Germline assignment: CDR1 SGHRS and CDR2 YFSETQ. V gave up 7 bases and J gave up 4 bases, with 21 bases separating them. CDR3 region: CASGPTVGRGYEQYF. The CDR3, as DNA: TGCGCCAGCGGTCCGACAGTTGGGAGGGGGTACGAGCAGTACTTC. The full variable domain, in which reference TRBV5-1 and TRBJ2-7 provide the parts outside the CDR3, is KAGVTQTPRYLIKTRGQQVTLSCSPISGHRSVSWYQQTPGQGLQFLFEYFSETQRNKGNFPGRFSGRQFSNSRSEMNVSTLELGDSALYLCASGPTVGRGYEQYFGPGTRLTVT.

In this sample, this clone turned up a few times. This chain's CDR3 is CASGNLQGALVQPQHF. The DNA for the CDR3 is TGTGCCAGCGGCAATTTACAGGGGGCGCTTGTTCAGCCCCAGCATTTT. The chain links TRBV27 to TRBJ1-5, with 9 positions matching TRBD1. The CDR3 loop spans 16 amino acids. The V and J ends lost 8 bases and 6 bases, in that order; junction bases with no gene match: 14. Germline values: CDR1 MNHEY, CDR2 SMNVEV (reference sequence).

The chain uses TRBV27 and TRBJ1-1; 8 bases line up with TRBD1. From germline, CDR1 is MNHEY and CDR2 SMNVEV (reference sequence). The junction had 7 bases not matched to a gene; V was cut back by 6 bases and J by 1 base. The CDR3 covers 15 residues. In nucleotides, the CDR3 is TGTGCCAGCAGGGCAGGGGGCAGCTCGAACACTGAAGCTTTCTTT. Translating gives CASRAGGSSNTEAFF.

This clone has just one count. The chain links TRBV7-9 to TRBJ1-1, with 7 bases matching TRBD1. The CDR3 runs to 12 residues. V lost 1 base to trimming and J lost 11 bases; unmatched junction nucleotides: 4. Germline CDR1 reads SEHNR; CDR2 reads FQNEAQ (reference sequence). The CDR3 protein is CASSLEQGTAFF. In DNA form, the CDR3 reads TGTGCCAGCAGCTTAGAACAGGGGACGGCTTTCTTT. The full variable domain, in which reference TRBV7-9 and TRBJ1-1 provide the parts outside the CDR3, is DTGVSQNPRHKITKRGQNVTFRCDPISEHNRLYWYRQTLGQGPEFLTYFQNEAQLEKSRLLSDRFSAERPKGSFSTLEIQRTEQGDSAMYLCASSLEQGTAFFGQGTRLTVV.

Concerning this clone itself: The junction departs from the called germline gene at one end, perhaps through a read error. The J gene is TRBJ2-4, the V gene TRBV10-1, with D maybe TRBD2 (6 bases). CDR1 WNHNN and CDR2 SYGVQD come from the germline V gene (reference sequence). The CDR3 contains 17 residues. This CDR3 reads CASTRRDRPLAKNSQYF. The CDR3 coding sequence is TGCGCCAGCACTCGACGAGACAGACCACTAGCCAAAAACAGTCAGTACTTC.